This TCR beta chain stems from a study of T cells in Graves' hyperthyroidism and ophthalmopathy. Researchers took RNA transcripts and amplified the TCR beta CDR3 regions from them. The study used the HTBI primer set for a first-round RT-PCR of the TCR CDR3. TCRdb re-derived calls from the multiplex PCR reads in MiXCR, one entry per CDR3 protein. This table holds 690,000 or so distinct CDR3 sequences, roughly a sixth found once. This clonotype was counted between two and nine times. Germline V CDR1 and CDR2: SGHDT, YYEEEE. V was clipped by 3 bases and J by 0 bases, with 13 bases between them. The CDR3 length is 16 residues. Participants, patients aged 18 to 65, had newly diagnosed hyperthyroidism with a duration under 2 months. Exclusion criteria comprised uncontrolled infection, other autoimmune disease, pregnancy or lactation. Thyroid ultrasound and orbital computed tomography, with clinical symptoms and serum thyroxine and TRAb, informed diagnoses. Isolation of PBMCs was performed on roughly 9 ml fresh peripheral blood.

The specimen sequenced was blood. The V call is TRBV5-6, the J call TRBJ1-3; no reliable D call. The source is a woman aged 50 to 65 with Graves' hyperthyroidism that later progressed to Graves' ophthalmopathy. The CDR3 region is CASSYGRGISGNTIYF. The CDR3 nucleotides are TGTGCCAGCAGCTACGGGCGGGGAATCTCTGGAAACACCATATATTTT.